This TCR beta chain comes out of a study of blood T cell repertoires in COVID-19. Sequencing used immunoSEQ multiplex PCR; TCRdb keeps in-frame clones, though not all of them. The repertoire consists of around 220,000 clones, with under 90% occurring once and the leading ten covering around 20%. CDR3 length: 13 residues. Per the germline V gene, CDR1 is MNHEY and CDR2 is SVGAGI. V was pared by 5 bases and J by 2 bases, with 3 bases of the junction left unmatched. This TCR derives from a man aged 25-45 years with active or convalescent COVID-19. Material: peripheral blood. The gene calls are TRBV6-5 and TRBJ2-7; 7 bases align to TRBD2. The CDR3 loop is CASSIREAYEQYF. Here the CDR3 DNA reads TGTGCCAGCAGTATCCGGGAGGCCTACGAGCAGTACTTC.